These 25 T cell receptor beta chains share one sample of origin, sequenced in a study of cytomegalovirus exposure and HLA in healthy donors. It was with 60 Vbeta and 13 Jbeta primers that the PCR ran. The assay was immunoSEQ multiplex PCR, and TCRdb's table has in-frame clones only and misses some. The repertoire table contains 60,000 to 70,000 clones. Material for sequencing was PBMCs. These receptors were taken from a man in his thirties or forties in good health and CMV-seropositive.

The rearrangement joins TRBV18 to TRBJ1-6; D not certain. Trimming stripped 4 bases from V and 2 bases from J, with 18 bases between. Germline CDR1 is KGHSH and CDR2 is LQKENI. There are 18 residues in the CDR3. This CDR3 is CASSQAGSLRAYNSPLHF. The CDR3 DNA is TGTGCCAGCTCACAAGCCGGGTCTCTGAGAGCCTATAATTCACCCCTCCACTTT. Supplemented by reference TRBV18 and TRBJ1-6, the full variable domain reads NAGVMQNPRHLVRRRGQEARLRCSPMKGHSHVYWYRQLPEEGLKFMVYLQKENIIDESGMPKERFSAEFPKEGPSILRIQQVVRGDSAAYFCASSQAGSLRAYNSPLHFGNGTRLTVT.

The chain uses TRBV9 and TRBJ2-7; 7 bases are a match to TRBD1. The CDR3 contains 16 residues. Germline V gene sequence: CDR1 SGDLS, CDR2 YYNGEE. With V trimmed by 4 bases and J by 2 bases, 12 bases remained unmatched. The CDR3 nucleotides read TGTGCCAGCAGCCCTCCGACGGGGACAGCAGCCTACGAGCAGTACTTC. It yields the protein CASSPPTGTAAYEQYF. The full variable domain, rest sourced from reference TRBV9 and TRBJ2-7, is DSGVTQTPKHLITATGQRVTLRCSPRSGDLSVYWYQQSLDQGLQFLIQYYNGEERAKGNILERFSAQQFPDLHSELNLSSLELGDSALYFCASSPPTGTAAYEQYFGPGTRLTVT.

This chain joins TRBV4-1 and TRBJ2-7; 7 nucleotides agree with TRBD1. CDR3 size: 14 residues. CDR1 is MGHRA and CDR2 is YSYEKL in the germline V gene. With V trimmed by 4 bases and J by 0 bases, 3 bases remained unmatched. CDR3 in amino acids: CASSPAGGSYEQYF. CDR3 bases: TGCGCCAGCAGCCCCGCAGGGGGCTCCTACGAGCAGTACTTC.

This chain connects TRBV6-5 to TRBJ1-1; a weak D match, TRBD1 (6 bases). This CDR3 contains 15 residues. V lost 5 bases to trimming and J lost 1 base, with 14 bases between them. CDR1 MNHEY and CDR2 SVGAGI come from the germline V gene. CDR3 protein: CASSGVTGPNTEAFF. The CDR3 bases are TGTGCCAGCAGTGGCGTGACAGGTCCGAACACTGAAGCTTTCTTT.

The chain combines TRBV7-3 with TRBJ1-1; unclear D gene. The germline V and J ends were trimmed by 5 bases and 4 bases, with 11 bases remaining between them. The CDR3 length is 13 residues. CDR1 and CDR2 from the germline V gene are SGHTA and FQGTGA. In DNA, the CDR3 is TGTGCCAGCAGCGGTACTCACCTCACTGAAGCTTTCTTT. This codes for CASSGTHLTEAFF. Drawing the rest from reference TRBV7-3 and TRBJ1-1, the complete variable domain is GAGVSQTPSNKVTEKGKYVELRCDPISGHTALYWYRQSLGQGPEFLIYFQGTGAADDSGLPNDRFFAVRPEGSVSTLKIQRTERGDSAVYLCASSGTHLTEAFFGQGTRLTVV.

The rearrangement links TRBV30 to TRBJ2-2; D unclear. Trimming removed 4 bases at V and 1 base at J, with 7 bases between. CDR1 GTSNPN and CDR2 SVGIG come from the germline V gene (reference sequence). This CDR3 is 13 amino acids long. CDR3: CAWTAGNTGELFF. The DNA for the CDR3 is TGTGCCTGGACCGCCGGGAACACCGGGGAGCTGTTTTTT. The complete variable domain, with remaining parts taken from reference TRBV30 and TRBJ2-2, reads SQTIHQWPATLVQPVGSPLSLECTVEGTSNPNLYWYRQAAGRGLQLLFYSVGIGQISSEVPQNLSASRPQDRQFILSSKKLLLSDSGFYLCAWTAGNTGELFFGEGSRLTVL.

The V call is TRBV25-1, the J call TRBJ2-2; 10 bases agree with TRBD1. The CDR3 is 16 residues long. From germline, CDR1 is MGHDK and CDR2 SYGVNS. The ends lost 4 bases at V and 3 bases at J; junction bases unmatched: 5. This chain's CDR3 is CASSGTGTGDTGELFF. CDR3 nucleotide sequence: TGTGCCAGCAGTGGAACCGGGACAGGGGACACCGGGGAGCTGTTTTTT. The variable domain in full, with the rest retrieved from reference TRBV25-1 and TRBJ2-2, is EADIYQTPRYLVIGTGKKITLECSQTMGHDKMYWYQQDPGMELHLIHYSYGVNSTEKGDLSSESTVSRIRTEHFPLTLESARPSHTSQYLCASSGTGTGDTGELFFGEGSRLTVL.

The V gene is TRBV4-2, the J gene TRBJ1-1; D is uncertain. V lost 0 bases to trimming and J lost 3 bases, with 14 bases between them. This CDR3 contains 16 residues. Germline V lookup: CDR1 LGHNA, CDR2 YNFKEQ. Here the CDR3 DNA reads TGTGCCAGCAGCCAAGATCTTGCAGGAAAATACACTGAAGCTTTCTTT. This gives the protein CASSQDLAGKYTEAFF.

The chain is built from TRBV30 and TRBJ2-4; TRBD2 matches at 8 bases. The CDR3 spans 15 residues. In germline, CDR1 is GTSNPN, CDR2 SVGIG (reference sequence). With V trimmed by 3 bases and J by 1 base, 5 bases remained unmatched. As DNA, the CDR3 is TGTGCCTGGAGCGGGGGGGGCGCGGCCAAAAACATTCAGTACTTC. Its translation: CAWSGGGAAKNIQYF.

The chain combines TRBV30 with TRBJ1-2; D is uncertain. The CDR3 sequence is 12 residues long. Germline V gives CDR1 GTSNPN, CDR2 SVGIG (reference sequence). Trimming stripped 2 bases from V and 8 bases from J, with 12 bases between. The CDR3 nucleotides read TGTGCCTGGAGTTCCCTGCTGAGAGGCTACACCTTC. This gives the protein CAWSSLLRGYTF.

Turning to this clone: The same CDR3 is also encoded by other DNA sequences in this sample. The gene calls are TRBV5-1 and TRBJ1-6; 10 bases line up with TRBD1. The germline V gene has CDR1 SGHRS and CDR2 YFSETQ. The CDR3 is 14 amino acids. V lost 4 bases and J lost 7; bases outside the gene matches: 2. In nucleotides, the CDR3 is TGCGCCAGCAGCCCGGGACAGGGGAATTCACCCCTCCACTTT. It encodes CASSPGQGNSPLHF. Drawing the rest from reference TRBV5-1 and TRBJ1-6, the complete variable domain is KAGVTQTPRYLIKTRGQQVTLSCSPISGHRSVSWYQQTPGQGLQFLFEYFSETQRNKGNFPGRFSGRQFSNSRSEMNVSTLELGDSALYLCASSPGQGNSPLHFGNGTRLTVT.

The genes are TRBV5-6 and TRBJ2-1; D is unclear. Per germline, CDR1 SGHDT and CDR2 YYEEEE. This CDR3 region has 14 residues. Trimming shortened V by 5 bases and J by 8 bases, and 17 bases separated the two germline ends. CDR3 nucleotides: TGTGCCAGCAGTCCCGTAAGCCGCGGCGATGAGCAGTTCTTC. Translated: CASSPVSRGDEQFF.

V is TRBV28 and J is TRBJ1-4; no clear D. The CDR3 runs to 13 residues. V was trimmed by 7 bases and J by 8 bases, leaving 14 bases between them. Germline V gene lookup returns CDR1 MDHEN and CDR2 SYDVKM. CDR3 nucleotides: TGTGCCAGCACTGCCAGGACTAGGGAAAAACTGTTTTTT. Amino acids: CASTARTREKLFF.

The gene calls are TRBV28 and TRBJ2-7, with 7 bases identical to TRBD2. Trimming at V came to 10 bases and at J to 7 bases, leaving 10 bases not matched to a gene. The CDR3 consists of 12 residues. Germline CDR1 is MDHEN and CDR2 is SYDVKM. CDR3 DNA sequence: TGTGCCACCACCAGCGGGGTTGGAGAGCAGTACTTC. Residues: CATTSGVGEQYF.

CDR3 amino acids: CASSLGGGNKQYF. CDR3 DNA: TGTGCCAGCAGCCTGGGGGGGGGAAATAAGCAGTATTTT. The chain combines TRBV14 with TRBJ2-3; 7 nucleotides agree with TRBD2. Unmatched junction bases numbered 9, after V lost 4 bases and J lost 11 bases. Germline V gene data show CDR1 as SGHDN and CDR2 as FVKESK. This CDR3 is built from 13 residues. Filled out from reference TRBV14 and TRBJ2-3, the complete variable domain reads EAGVTQFPSHSVIEKGQTVTLRCDPISGHDNLYWYRRVMGKEIKFLLHFVKESKQDESGMPNNRFLAERTGGTYSTLKVQPAELEDSGVYFCASSLGGGNKQYFGPGTRLTVL.

The chain joins TRBV6-1 to TRBJ1-5, with TRBD1 as a possible D gene (5 bases). The CDR3 extends over 14 amino acids. V gave up 5 bases and J gave up 0 bases, with 8 bases separating them. Germline assignment: CDR1 MNHNS and CDR2 SASEGT. The CDR3, as DNA: TGTGCCAGCAGTCCCACAGGTAGCAATCAGCCCCAGCATTTT. Its protein is CASSPTGSNQPQHF.

The gene calls are TRBV19 and TRBJ1-1; D is possibly TRBD1 (5 bases). The V end lost 7 bases, the J end lost 5 bases, and 20 bases lay between the germline ends. Germline CDR1 and CDR2: LNHDA and SQIVND (reference sequence). The CDR3 has 15 amino acids. This CDR3 reads CASTEAQGSVTEAFF. The CDR3 DNA reads as TGTGCCAGTACCGAAGCCCAGGGCTCGGTGACTGAAGCTTTCTTT.

V gene TRBV6-5 combines with J gene TRBJ2-3; 8 nucleotides agree with TRBD2. CDR3 size: 15 residues. V was pared by 6 bases and J by 2 bases, with 7 bases of the junction left unmatched. CDR1 is MNHEY, CDR2 SVGAGI, per germline. CDR3 coding DNA: TGTGCCAGCAGGATAGCGGGGACCCACACAGATACGCAGTATTTT. Translated, it gives CASRIAGTHTDTQYF.

The chain has TRBV30 and TRBJ2-1; 11 bases fit TRBD1. Per germline, CDR1 GTSNPN and CDR2 SVGIG (reference sequence). The junction had 3 bases not matched to a gene; V was cut back by 0 bases and J by 5 bases. This CDR3 is 15 amino acids long. CDR3 amino acids: CAWSVWTGGDNEQFF. The CDR3 coding sequence is TGTGCCTGGAGTGTATGGACAGGGGGCGACAATGAGCAGTTCTTC. Combining the CDR3 with reference TRBV30 and TRBJ2-1 gives the whole variable domain SQTIHQWPATLVQPVGSPLSLECTVEGTSNPNLYWYRQAAGRGLQLLFYSVGIGQISSEVPQNLSASRPQDRQFILSSKKLLLSDSGFYLCAWSVWTGGDNEQFFGPGTRLTVL.

J is TRBJ2-6 and V is TRBV5-1, with 10 bases fitting TRBD1. CDR3 length: 18 residues. In germline, CDR1 is SGHRS, CDR2 YFSETQ. V lost 2 bases, J lost 0 bases, and 5 bases stayed unmatched. The CDR3 is CASSFRDRGSSGANVLTF. The CDR3 coding sequence is TGCGCCAGCAGCTTCCGGGACAGGGGCTCCTCTGGGGCCAACGTCCTGACTTTC.

The chain couples TRBV19 to TRBJ1-4; no definite D call. The CDR3 totals 14 residues. Trimming pared 5 bases from V and 3 bases from J, leaving 10 bases between. Germline CDR1 reads LNHDA; CDR2 reads SQIVND (reference sequence). CDR3 nucleotide sequence: TGTGCCAGTAGTTTTGATGCAGCTAATGAAAAACTGTTTTTT. Translated: CASSFDAANEKLFF.

The chain has TRBV6-5 and TRBJ1-3; D is uncertain. Per germline, CDR1 MNHEY and CDR2 SVGAGI. Trimming removed 1 base from V and 3 bases from J, with 10 bases in between. The CDR3 runs 15 residues. CDR3 sequence: CASSYWEGVGNTIYF. DNA for the CDR3: TGTGCCAGCAGTTACTGGGAGGGAGTTGGAAACACCATATATTTT.

The rearrangement uses TRBV5-1 and TRBJ2-3; D is unresolved. Germline CDR1 SGHRS, CDR2 YFSETQ. Trimming removed 4 bases at V and 2 bases at J, with 14 bases between. The CDR3 contains 15 residues. The CDR3 reads CASSVGQAPTDTQYF. The CDR3 DNA reads as TGCGCCAGCAGCGTGGGCCAGGCCCCCACAGATACGCAGTATTTT.

The chain recombines TRBV27 with TRBJ2-7; the match to TRBD1 covers 12 bases. The length of the CDR3 is 13 residues. Germline V CDR1 and CDR2: MNHEY, SMNVEV (reference sequence). Trimming at V came to 6 bases and at J to 7 bases, leaving 4 bases not matched to a gene. The CDR3 coding sequence is TGTGCCAGCAGGGGACAGGGGGCGGGTGAGCAGTACTTC. This sequence encodes CASRGQGAGEQYF.

The chain combines TRBV4-1 with TRBJ1-1, with TRBD1 matching 8 bases. The germline CDR1 and CDR2 sequences are MGHRA and YSYEKL. J gave up 7 bases and V 4 bases, and 5 bases lay outside the gene matches. CDR3 size: 13 residues. CDR3 region: CASSPTGVREAFF. The CDR3 DNA sequence: TGCGCCAGCAGCCCGACAGGGGTTCGTGAAGCTTTCTTT.